This T cell receptor (beta chain) is drawn from a study of OX40 agonist ivuxolimab in advanced cancers. Study in general: Among those enrolled, mean age was about 62 years (range about 23 to 85) and 82.7% were male. Past anti-PD-1, anti-PD-L1 or anti-CTLA-4 therapy was accepted, and approximately 40% had received some. Patients achieving partial responses numbered three: one hepatocellular carcinoma case and two cutaneous melanoma cases.

The CDR3 sequence is 12 residues long. Between the trimmed V and J ends, which lost 4 bases and 8 bases, there was a span of 9 bases. Germline V gene sequence: CDR1 SGHTA, CDR2 FQGNSA. Using immunoSEQ multiplex PCR, the repertoire was profiled, and TCRdb retains in-frame clones only, with some absent. The sample comprises 55,000 to 65,000 clones, about 86% of which are singletons, and roughly 0.5% rests with the top ten. This TCR was recovered from an adult with an advanced solid tumor such as melanoma, head and neck, liver or kidney cancer. This specimen was CD4+ or CD8+ T cells sorted from blood, taken in a trial of the OX40 agonist ivuxolimab. The chain combines TRBV7-2 with TRBJ2-1; no clear D. CDR3 sequence (DNA): TGTGCCAGCAGCTCAGGTGGCTATGAGCAGTTCTTC. It translates to CASSSGGYEQFF.